The sequence of this T cell receptor beta chain was determined in a study of naive and memory T cell subsets. The library had UMIs added by 3' ligation of an oligonucleotide to TCR cDNA. Input was about 1 to 1,100 ng of DNase-treated total RNA without cell sorting. Amplification of ligated cDNA took four PCR rounds with SP2 and nested alpha and beta constant primers. For blood and skin samples, reverse transcription used TCR alpha and beta constant primers. Via MiXCR, TCRdb re-called the 5' RACE reads, giving one row per CDR3 protein. The table lists some 60,000 distinct CDR3 sequences, under 10% of them singletons. Per germline, CDR1 SGHTA and CDR2 FQGNSA. V lost 1 base to trimming and J lost 6 bases, with 4 bases between them. CDR3 length: 12 amino acids.

The chain couples TRBV7-2 to TRBJ1-5; D uncertain. This sequence was found in a female donor in good health. Here the CDR3 reads CASSLDFQPQHF. As DNA, the CDR3 is TGTGCCAGCAGCTTAGATTTTCAGCCCCAGCATTTT.